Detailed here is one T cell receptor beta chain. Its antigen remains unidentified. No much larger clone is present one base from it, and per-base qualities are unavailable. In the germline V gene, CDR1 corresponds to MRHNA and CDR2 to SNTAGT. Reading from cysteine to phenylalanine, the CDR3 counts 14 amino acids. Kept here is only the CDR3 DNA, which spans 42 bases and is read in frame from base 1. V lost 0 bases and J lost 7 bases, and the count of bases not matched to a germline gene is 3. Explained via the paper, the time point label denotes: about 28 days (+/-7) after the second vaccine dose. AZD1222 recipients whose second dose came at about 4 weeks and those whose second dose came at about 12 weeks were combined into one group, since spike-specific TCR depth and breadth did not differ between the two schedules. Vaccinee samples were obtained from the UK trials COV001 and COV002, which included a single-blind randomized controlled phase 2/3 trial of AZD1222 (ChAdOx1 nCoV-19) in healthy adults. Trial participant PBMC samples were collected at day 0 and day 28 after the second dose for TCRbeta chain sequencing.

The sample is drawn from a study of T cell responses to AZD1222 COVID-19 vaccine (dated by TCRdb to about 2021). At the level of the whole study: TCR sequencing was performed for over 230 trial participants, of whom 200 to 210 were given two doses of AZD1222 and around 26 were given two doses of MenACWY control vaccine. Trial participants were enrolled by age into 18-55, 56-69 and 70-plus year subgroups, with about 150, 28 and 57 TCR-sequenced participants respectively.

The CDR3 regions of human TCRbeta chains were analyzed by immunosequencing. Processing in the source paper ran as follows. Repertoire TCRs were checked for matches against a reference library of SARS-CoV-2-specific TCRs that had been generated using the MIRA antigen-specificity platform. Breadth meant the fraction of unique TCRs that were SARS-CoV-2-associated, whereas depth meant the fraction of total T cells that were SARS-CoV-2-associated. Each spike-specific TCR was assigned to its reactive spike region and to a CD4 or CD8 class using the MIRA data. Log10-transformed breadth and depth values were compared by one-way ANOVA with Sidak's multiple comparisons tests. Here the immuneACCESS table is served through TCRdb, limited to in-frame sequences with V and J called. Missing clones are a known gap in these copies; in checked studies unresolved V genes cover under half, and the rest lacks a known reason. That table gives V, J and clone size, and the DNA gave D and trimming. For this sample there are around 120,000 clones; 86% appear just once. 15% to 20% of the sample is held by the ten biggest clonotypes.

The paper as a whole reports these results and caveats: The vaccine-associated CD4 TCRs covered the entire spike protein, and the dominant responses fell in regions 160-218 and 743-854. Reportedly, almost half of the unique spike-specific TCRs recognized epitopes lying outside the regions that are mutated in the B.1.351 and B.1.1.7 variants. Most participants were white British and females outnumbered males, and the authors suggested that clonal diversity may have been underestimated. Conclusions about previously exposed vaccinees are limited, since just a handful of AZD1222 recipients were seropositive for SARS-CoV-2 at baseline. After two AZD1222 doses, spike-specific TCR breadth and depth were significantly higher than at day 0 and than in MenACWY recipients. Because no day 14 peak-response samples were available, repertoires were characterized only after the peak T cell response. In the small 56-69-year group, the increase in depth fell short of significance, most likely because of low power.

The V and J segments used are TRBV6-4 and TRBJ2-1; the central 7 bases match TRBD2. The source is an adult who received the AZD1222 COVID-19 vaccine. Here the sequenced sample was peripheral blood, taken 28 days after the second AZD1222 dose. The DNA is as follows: TGTGCCAGCAGTGACTCGACACTAGCGAATGAGCAGTTCTTC. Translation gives CASSDSTLANEQFF.